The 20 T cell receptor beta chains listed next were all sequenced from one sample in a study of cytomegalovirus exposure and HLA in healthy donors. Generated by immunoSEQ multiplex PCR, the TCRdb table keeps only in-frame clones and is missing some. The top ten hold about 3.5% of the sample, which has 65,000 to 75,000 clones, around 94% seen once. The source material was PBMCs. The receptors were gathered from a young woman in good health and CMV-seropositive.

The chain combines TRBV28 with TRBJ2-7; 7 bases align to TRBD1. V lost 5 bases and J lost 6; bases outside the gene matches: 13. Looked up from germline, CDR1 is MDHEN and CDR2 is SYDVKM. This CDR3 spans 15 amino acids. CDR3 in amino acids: CASSRDRGSSGEQYF. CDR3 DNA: TGTGCCAGCAGTCGGGACAGAGGATCCTCGGGCGAGCAGTACTTC. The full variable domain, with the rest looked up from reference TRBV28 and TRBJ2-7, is DVKVTQSSRYLVKRTGEKVFLECVQDMDHENMFWYRQDPGLGLRLIYFSYDVKMKEKGDIPEGYSVSREKKERFSLILESASTNQTSMYLCASSRDRGSSGEQYFGPGTRLTVT.

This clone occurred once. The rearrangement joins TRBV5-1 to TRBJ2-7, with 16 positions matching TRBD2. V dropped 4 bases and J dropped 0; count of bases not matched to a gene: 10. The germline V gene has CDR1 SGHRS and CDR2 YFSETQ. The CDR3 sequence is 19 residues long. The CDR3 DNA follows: TGCGCCAGCAGCCCGATGCACGGGACTAGCGGGGGGGTCTCCTACGAGCAGTACTTC. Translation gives CASSPMHGTSGGVSYEQYF.

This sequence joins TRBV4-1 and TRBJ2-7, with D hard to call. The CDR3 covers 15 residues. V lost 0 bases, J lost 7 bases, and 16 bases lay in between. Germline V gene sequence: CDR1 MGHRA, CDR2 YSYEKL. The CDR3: CASSQDPARQREQYF. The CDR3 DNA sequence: TGCGCCAGCAGCCAAGATCCCGCGCGGCAACGGGAGCAGTACTTC.

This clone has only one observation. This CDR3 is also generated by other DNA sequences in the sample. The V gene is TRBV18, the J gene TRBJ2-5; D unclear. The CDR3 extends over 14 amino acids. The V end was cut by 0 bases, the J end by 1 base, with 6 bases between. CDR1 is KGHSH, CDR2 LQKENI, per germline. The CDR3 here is CASSPPVSQETQYF. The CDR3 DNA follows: TGTGCCAGCTCACCACCGGTTAGCCAAGAGACCCAGTACTTC.

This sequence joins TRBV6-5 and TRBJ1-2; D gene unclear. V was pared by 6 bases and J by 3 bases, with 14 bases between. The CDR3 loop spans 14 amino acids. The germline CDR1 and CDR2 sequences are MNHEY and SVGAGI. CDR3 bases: TGTGCCAGCAGCCCGGGAGGGAACCACTATGGCTACACCTTC. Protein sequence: CASSPGGNHYGYTF.

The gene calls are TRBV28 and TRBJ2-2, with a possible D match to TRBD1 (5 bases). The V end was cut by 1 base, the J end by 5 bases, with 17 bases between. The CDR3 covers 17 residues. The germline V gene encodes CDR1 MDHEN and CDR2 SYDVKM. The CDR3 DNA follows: TGTGCCAGCAGTTTATCAGGGATGGGTCTAGGGACCGGGGAGCTGTTTTTT. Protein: CASSLSGMGLGTGELFF.

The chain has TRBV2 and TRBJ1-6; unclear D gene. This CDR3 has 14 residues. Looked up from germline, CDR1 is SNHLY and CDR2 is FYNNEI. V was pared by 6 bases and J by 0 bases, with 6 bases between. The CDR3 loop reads CASRGSSYNSPLHF. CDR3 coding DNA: TGTGCCAGCAGAGGGAGCTCCTATAATTCACCCCTCCACTTT. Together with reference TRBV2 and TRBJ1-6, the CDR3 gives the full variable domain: EPEVTQTPSHQVTQMGQEVILRCVPISNHLYFYWYRQILGQKVEFLVSFYNNEISEKSEIFDDQFSVERPDGSNFTLKIRSTKLEDSAMYFCASRGSSYNSPLHFGNGTRLTVT.

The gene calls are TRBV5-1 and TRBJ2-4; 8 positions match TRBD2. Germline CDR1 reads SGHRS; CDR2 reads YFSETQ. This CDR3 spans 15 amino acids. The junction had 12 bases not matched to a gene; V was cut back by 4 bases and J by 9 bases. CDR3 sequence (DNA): TGCGCCAGCAGCGGAGGCGGGGGGAGTCTCGGCATTCAGTACTTC. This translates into CASSGGGGSLGIQYF.

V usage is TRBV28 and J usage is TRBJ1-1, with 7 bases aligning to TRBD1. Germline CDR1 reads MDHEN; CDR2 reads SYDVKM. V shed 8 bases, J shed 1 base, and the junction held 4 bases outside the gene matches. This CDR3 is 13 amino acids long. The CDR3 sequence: CASYRQGNTEAFF. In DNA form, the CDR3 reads TGTGCCAGCTACCGACAGGGGAACACTGAAGCTTTCTTT.

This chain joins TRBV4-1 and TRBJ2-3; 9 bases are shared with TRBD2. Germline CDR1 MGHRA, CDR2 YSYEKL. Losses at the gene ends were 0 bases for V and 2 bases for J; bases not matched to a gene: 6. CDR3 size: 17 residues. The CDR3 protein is CASSQDPAGGSTDTQYF. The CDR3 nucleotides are TGCGCCAGCAGCCAAGATCCAGCGGGAGGTTCCACAGATACGCAGTATTTT.

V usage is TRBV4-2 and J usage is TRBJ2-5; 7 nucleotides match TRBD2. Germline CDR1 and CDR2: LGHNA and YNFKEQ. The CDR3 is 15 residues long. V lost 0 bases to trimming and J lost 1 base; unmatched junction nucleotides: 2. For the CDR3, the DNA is TGTGCCAGCAGCCAAGACCCTAGCGGCCAAGAGACCCAGTACTTC. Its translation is CASSQDPSGQETQYF.

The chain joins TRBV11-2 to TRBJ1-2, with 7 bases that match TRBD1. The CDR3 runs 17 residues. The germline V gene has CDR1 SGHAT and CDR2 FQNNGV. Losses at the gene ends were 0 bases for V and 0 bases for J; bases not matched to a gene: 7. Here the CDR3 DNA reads TGTGCCAGCAGCTTAGAGAAACAGGGGACTGCTAACTATGGCTACACCTTC. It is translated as CASSLEKQGTANYGYTF.

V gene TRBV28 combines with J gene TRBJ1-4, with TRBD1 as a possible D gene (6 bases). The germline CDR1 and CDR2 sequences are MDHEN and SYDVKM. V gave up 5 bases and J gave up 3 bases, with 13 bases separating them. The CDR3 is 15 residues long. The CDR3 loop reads CASSQTGRANEKLFF. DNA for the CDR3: TGTGCCAGCAGTCAAACAGGGAGGGCTAATGAAAAACTGTTTTTT.

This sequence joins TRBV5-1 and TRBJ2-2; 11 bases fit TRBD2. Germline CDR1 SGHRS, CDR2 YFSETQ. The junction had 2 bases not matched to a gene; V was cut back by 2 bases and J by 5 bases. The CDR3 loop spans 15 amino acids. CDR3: CASSFGTSGTGELFF. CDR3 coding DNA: TGCGCCAGCAGCTTCGGGACTAGCGGTACCGGGGAGCTGTTTTTT.

CDR3 DNA: TGTGCCAGCAGCCCCCCAAGCGGCGGGGGCACAGATACGCAGTATTTT. Protein product: CASSPPSGGGTDTQYF. The V call is TRBV4-2, the J call TRBJ2-3; TRBD2 is a possible D gene (6 bases). The CDR3 sequence is 16 residues long. In germline, CDR1 is LGHNA, CDR2 YNFKEQ. Trimming cost V 4 bases and J 1 base, with 15 bases left between them.

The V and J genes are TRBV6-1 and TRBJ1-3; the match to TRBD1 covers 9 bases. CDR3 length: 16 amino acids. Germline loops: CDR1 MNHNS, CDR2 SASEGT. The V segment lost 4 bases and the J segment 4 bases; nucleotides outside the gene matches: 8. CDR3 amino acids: CASSGQQGALGNTIYF. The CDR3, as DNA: TGTGCCAGCAGTGGACAACAGGGGGCATTGGGAAACACCATATATTTT.

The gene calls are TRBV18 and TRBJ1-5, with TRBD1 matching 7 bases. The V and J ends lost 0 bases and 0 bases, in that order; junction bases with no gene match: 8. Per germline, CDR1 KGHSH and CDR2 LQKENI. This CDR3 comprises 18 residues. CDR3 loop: CASSPPSGQRYSNQPQHF. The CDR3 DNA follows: TGTGCCAGCTCACCACCGTCGGGACAGAGATATAGCAATCAGCCCCAGCATTTT.

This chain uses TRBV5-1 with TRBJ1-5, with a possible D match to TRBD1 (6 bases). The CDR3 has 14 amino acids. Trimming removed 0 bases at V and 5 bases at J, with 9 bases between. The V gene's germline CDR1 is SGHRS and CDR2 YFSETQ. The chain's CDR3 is CASSLDPGDQPQHF. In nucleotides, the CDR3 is TGCGCCAGCAGCTTGGACCCAGGGGATCAGCCCCAGCATTTT.

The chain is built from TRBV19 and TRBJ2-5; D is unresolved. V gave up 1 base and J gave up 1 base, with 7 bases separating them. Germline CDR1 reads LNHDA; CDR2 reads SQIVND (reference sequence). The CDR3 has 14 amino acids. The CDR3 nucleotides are TGTGCCAGTAGTATAGTTGGCAGCCAAGAGACCCAGTACTTC. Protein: CASSIVGSQETQYF.

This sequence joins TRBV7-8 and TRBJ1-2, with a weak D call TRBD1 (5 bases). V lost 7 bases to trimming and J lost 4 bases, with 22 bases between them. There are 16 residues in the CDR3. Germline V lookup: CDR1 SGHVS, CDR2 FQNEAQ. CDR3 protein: CASTPEGAKLIYGYTF. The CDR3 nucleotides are TGTGCCAGCACCCCGGAAGGGGCGAAACTTATCTATGGCTACACCTTC.